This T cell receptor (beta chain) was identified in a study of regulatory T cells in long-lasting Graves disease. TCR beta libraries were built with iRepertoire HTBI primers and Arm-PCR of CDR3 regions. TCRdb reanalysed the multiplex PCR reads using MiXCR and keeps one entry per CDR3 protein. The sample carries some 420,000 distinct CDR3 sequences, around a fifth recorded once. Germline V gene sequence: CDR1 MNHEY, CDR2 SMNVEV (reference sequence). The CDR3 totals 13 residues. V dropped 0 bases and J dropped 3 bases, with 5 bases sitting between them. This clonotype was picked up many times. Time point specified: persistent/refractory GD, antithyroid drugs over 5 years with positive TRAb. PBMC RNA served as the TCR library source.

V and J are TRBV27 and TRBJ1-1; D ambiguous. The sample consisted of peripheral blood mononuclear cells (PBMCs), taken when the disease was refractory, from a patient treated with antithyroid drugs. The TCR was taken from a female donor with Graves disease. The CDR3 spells CASSLSTYTEAFF. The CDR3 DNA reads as TGTGCCAGCAGTTTATCGACGTACACTGAAGCTTTCTTT.